This T cell receptor beta chain was sequenced in a study of blood T cell repertoires in COVID-19. Study-wide background: The analysed material was cDNA or gDNA that came from T cells, B-cell-depleted T cells, or PBMCs.

Sequenced by immunoSEQ multiplex PCR; TCRdb stores in-frame clones only, minus some. The sample has around 230,000 clones, around 85% seen once. Germline loops: CDR1 SGHRS, CDR2 YFSETQ. The CDR3 covers 16 residues. Deletions cut 2 bases from V and 8 bases from J, with 19 bases between. The material sequenced was peripheral blood. The chain recombines TRBV5-1 with TRBJ1-4; D is unresolved. This sequence was found in a man over 45 with COVID-19, enrolled during active disease. The CDR3, as DNA: TGCGCCAGCAGCTTCTTGTCTGGATCCGGAGAGGAAAAACTGTTTTTT. It codes for CASSFLSGSGEEKLFF.